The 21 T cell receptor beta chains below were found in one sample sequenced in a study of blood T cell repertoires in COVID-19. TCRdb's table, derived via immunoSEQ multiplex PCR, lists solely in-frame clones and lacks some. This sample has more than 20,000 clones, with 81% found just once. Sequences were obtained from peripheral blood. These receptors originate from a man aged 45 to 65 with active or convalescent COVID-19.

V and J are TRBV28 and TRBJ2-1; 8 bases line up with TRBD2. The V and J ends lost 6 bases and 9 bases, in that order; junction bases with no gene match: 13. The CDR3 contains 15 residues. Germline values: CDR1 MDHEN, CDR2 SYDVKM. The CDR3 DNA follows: TGTGCCAGCAGCCCACCGGGACTAGGAGGCAGTGAGCAGTTCTTC. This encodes CASSPPGLGGSEQFF.

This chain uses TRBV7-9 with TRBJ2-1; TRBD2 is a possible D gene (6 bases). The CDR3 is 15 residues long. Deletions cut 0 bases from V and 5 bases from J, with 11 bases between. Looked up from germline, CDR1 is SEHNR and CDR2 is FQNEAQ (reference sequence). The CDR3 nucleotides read TGTGCCAGCAGCTTAGCCCAGCGGGTAGACAATGAGCAGTTCTTC. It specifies CASSLAQRVDNEQFF.

The DNA for the CDR3 is TGTGCCAGCAATAGATGGGACTTAGACTACGAGCAGTACTTC. This sequence encodes CASNRWDLDYEQYF. The V call is TRBV6-5, the J call TRBJ2-7, with a tentative D call TRBD2 (6 bases). Germline V gene data show CDR1 as MNHEY and CDR2 as SVGAGI. The CDR3 runs to 14 residues. Trimming stripped 7 bases from V and 3 bases from J, with 16 bases between.

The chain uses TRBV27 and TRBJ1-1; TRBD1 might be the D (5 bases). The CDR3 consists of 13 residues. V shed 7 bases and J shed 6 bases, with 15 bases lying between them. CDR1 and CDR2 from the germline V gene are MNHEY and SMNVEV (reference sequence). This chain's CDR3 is CASTKHGGAEAFF. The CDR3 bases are TGTGCCAGCACCAAACACGGAGGGGCTGAAGCTTTCTTT.

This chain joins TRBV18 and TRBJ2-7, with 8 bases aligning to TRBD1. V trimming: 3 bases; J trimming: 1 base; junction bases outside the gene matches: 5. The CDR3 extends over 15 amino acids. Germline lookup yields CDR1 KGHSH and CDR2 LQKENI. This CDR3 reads CASSPPGQASYEQYF. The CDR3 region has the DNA TGTGCCAGCTCACCGCCGGGACAGGCGTCCTACGAGCAGTACTTC.

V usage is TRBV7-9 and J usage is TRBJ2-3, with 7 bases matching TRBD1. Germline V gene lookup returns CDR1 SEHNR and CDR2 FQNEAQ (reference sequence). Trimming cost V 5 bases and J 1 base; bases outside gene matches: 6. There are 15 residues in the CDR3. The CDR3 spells CASSPRTGGTDTQYF. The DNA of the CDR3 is TGTGCCAGCAGCCCTCGGACAGGCGGCACAGATACGCAGTATTTT.

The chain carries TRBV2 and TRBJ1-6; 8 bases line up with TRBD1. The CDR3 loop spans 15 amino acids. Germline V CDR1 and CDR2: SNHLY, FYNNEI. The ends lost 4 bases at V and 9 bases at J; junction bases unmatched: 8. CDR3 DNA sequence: TGTGCCAGCAGTGGTACCGGACAGGGTTCTTCACCCCTCCACTTT. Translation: CASSGTGQGSSPLHF.

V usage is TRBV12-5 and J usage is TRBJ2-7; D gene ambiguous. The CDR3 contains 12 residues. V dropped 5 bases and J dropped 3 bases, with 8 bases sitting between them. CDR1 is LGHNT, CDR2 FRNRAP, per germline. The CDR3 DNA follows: TGTGCTAGTGGTCCTAATATCTACGAGCAGTACTTC. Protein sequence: CASGPNIYEQYF. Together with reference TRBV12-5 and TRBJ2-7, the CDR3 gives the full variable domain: DARVTQTPRHKVTEMGQEVTMRCQPILGHNTVFWYRQTMMQGLELLAYFRNRAPLDDSGMPKDRFSAEMPDATLATLKIQPSEPRDSAVYFCASGPNIYEQYFGPGTRLTVT.

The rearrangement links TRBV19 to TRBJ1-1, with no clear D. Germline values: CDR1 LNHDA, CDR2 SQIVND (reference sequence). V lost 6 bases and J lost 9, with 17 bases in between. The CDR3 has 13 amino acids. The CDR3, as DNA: TGTGCCAGTAGCACAAACCCTCGGGAGAAAGCTTTCTTT. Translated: CASSTNPREKAFF.

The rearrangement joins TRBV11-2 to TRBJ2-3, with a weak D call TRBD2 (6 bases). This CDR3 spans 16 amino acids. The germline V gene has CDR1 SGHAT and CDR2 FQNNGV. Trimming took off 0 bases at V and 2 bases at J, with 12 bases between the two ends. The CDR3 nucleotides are TGTGCCAGCAGCTTAGAGCAGGGACTCAACACAGATACGCAGTATTTT. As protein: CASSLEQGLNTDTQYF. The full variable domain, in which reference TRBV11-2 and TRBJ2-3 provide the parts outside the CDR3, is EAGVAQSPRYKIIEKRQSVAFWCNPISGHATLYWYQQILGQGPKLLIQFQNNGVVDDSQLPKDRFSAERLKGVDSTLKIQPAKLEDSAVYLCASSLEQGLNTDTQYFGPGTRLTVL.

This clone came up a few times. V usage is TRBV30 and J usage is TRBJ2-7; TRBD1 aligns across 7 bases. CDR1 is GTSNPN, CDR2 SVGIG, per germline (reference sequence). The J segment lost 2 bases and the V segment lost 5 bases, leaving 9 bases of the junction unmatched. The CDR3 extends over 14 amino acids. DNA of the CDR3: TGTGCCTGGTCCCCCGGGACAGCGACCTACGAGCAGTACTTC. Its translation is CAWSPGTATYEQYF. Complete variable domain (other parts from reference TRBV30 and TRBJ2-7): SQTIHQWPATLVQPVGSPLSLECTVEGTSNPNLYWYRQAAGRGLQLLFYSVGIGQISSEVPQNLSASRPQDRQFILSSKKLLLSDSGFYLCAWSPGTATYEQYFGPGTRLTVT.

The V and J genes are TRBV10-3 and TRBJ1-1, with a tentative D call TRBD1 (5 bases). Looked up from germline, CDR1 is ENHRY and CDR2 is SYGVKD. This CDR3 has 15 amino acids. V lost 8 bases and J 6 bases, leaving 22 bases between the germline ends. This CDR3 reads CAIEEGFGGGSEAFF. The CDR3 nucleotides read TGTGCCATCGAGGAGGGGTTTGGCGGAGGGTCTGAAGCTTTCTTT.

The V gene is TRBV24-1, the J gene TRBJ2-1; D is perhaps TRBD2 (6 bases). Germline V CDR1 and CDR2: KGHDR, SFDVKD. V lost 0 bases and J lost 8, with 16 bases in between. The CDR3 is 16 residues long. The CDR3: CATSDLAASAFDEQFF. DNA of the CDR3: TGTGCCACCAGTGATTTGGCGGCTAGCGCGTTCGATGAGCAGTTCTTC.

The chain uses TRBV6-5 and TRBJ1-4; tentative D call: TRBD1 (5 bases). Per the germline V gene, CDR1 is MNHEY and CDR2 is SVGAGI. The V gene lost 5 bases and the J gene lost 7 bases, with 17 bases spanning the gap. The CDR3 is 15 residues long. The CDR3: CASSPLGGSPEKLFF. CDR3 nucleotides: TGTGCCAGCAGTCCCCTCGGGGGGAGCCCTGAAAAACTGTTTTTT.

CDR3 nucleotides: TGCGCCAGCAGCTTGGCCGGCGGGGCCGGCAATGAAAAACTGTTTTTT. As protein: CASSLAGGAGNEKLFF. This rearrangement joins TRBV5-1 to TRBJ1-4; TRBD1 might be the D (5 bases). V was shortened by 0 bases and J by 5 bases, with 14 bases between the two germline ends. This CDR3 has 16 amino acids. Germline-derived CDR1 and CDR2 are SGHRS and YFSETQ. The entire variable domain, with the rest obtained from reference TRBV5-1 and TRBJ1-4, is as follows: KAGVTQTPRYLIKTRGQQVTLSCSPISGHRSVSWYQQTPGQGLQFLFEYFSETQRNKGNFPGRFSGRQFSNSRSEMNVSTLELGDSALYLCASSLAGGAGNEKLFFGSGTQLSVL.

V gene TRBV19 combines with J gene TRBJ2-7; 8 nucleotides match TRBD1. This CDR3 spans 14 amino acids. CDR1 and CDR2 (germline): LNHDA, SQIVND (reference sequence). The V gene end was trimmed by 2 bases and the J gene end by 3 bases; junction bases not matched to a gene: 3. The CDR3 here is CASSIPGQDYEQYF. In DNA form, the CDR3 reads TGTGCCAGTAGTATACCGGGACAGGACTACGAGCAGTACTTC.

CDR3 DNA sequence: TGTGCCAGCAGCTTAGGTGGGACAAGCTACGAGCAGTACTTC. It is translated as CASSLGGTSYEQYF. The chain couples TRBV11-2 to TRBJ2-7; D is possibly TRBD1 (6 bases). The germline V and J ends were trimmed by 1 base and 3 bases, with 10 bases remaining between them. Germline CDR1 is SGHAT and CDR2 is FQNNGV. The CDR3 spans 14 residues.

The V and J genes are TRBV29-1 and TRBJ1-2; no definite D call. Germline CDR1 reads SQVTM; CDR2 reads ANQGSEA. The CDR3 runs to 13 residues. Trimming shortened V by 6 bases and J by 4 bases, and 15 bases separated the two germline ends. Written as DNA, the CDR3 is TGCAGCGTGGAGAGGGAGGCTGCCTATGGCTACACCTTC. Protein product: CSVEREAAYGYTF.

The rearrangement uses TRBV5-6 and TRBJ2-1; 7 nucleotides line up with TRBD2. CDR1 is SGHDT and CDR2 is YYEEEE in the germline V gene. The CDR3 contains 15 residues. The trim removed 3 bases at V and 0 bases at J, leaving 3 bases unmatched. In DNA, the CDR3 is TGTGCCAGCAGCTGGTGGACTAGCTCCTACAATGAGCAGTTCTTC. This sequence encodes CASSWWTSSYNEQFF.

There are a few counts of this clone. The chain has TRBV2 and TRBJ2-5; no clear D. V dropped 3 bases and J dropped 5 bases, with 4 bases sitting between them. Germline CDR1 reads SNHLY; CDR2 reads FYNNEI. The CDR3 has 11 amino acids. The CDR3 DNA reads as TGTGCCAGCAGTGATCAGGAGACCCAGTACTTC. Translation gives CASSDQETQYF. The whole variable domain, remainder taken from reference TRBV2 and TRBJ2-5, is EPEVTQTPSHQVTQMGQEVILRCVPISNHLYFYWYRQILGQKVEFLVSFYNNEISEKSEIFDDQFSVERPDGSNFTLKIRSTKLEDSAMYFCASSDQETQYFGPGTRLLVL.

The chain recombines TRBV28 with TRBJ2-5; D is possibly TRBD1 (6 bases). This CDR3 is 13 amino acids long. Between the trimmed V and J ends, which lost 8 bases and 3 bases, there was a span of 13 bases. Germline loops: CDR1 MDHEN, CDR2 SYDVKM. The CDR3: CASGRTVEETQYF. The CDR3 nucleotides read TGTGCCAGCGGACGGACAGTTGAAGAGACCCAGTACTTC.